This T cell receptor beta chain was identified during a study of blood T cell repertoires in COVID-19. In the study overall: Samples came from the United States, Italy and Spain, spanning acute and convalescent COVID-19. From T cells, B-cell-depleted T cells, or PBMCs came the material, which was cDNA or gDNA.

The V gene's germline CDR1 is MNHEY and CDR2 SVGEGT. The V and J ends lost 2 bases and 0 bases respectively, with 5 bases between them. The CDR3 totals 14 residues. In the original workflow: Amplification with reference gene primers provided the estimates of nucleated cell counts. TCRdb's copy holds only in-frame clones and misses some; the assay was immunoSEQ multiplex PCR. V, J and clone size reflect that table, while D and trimming were determined from the DNA. In the table there are tens of thousands of clones, around 75% of which are singletons. V is TRBV6-2 or TRBV6-3 and J is TRBJ2-1, with D uncertain. The sequenced material came from peripheral blood. The TCR comes from a man aged 65-85 years with acute or convalescent COVID-19. The CDR3: CASSYGSSYNEQFF. CDR3 in DNA: TGTGCCAGCAGTTACGGTAGCTCCTACAATGAGCAGTTCTTC.